This T cell receptor beta chain was sequenced during a study of human T cells and chemical hapten exposure (dated by TCRdb to the early 2020s). With regard to the full study: For sensitization, 2% DPC in acetone was applied to a 2 cm by 2 cm area of upper inner arm skin. Libraries were pooled for sequencing, and per-sample TCR yields varied mainly because of small differences in library volumes within the pool. Patch tests used Finn chambers with 0.01% DPC on the upper back, scored after 6 days by International Contact Dermatitis Research Group standards. Patients additionally received weekly therapeutic DPC doses to the scalp throughout the approximately 24-week study period. Both TCR alpha and TCR beta chains were sequenced from each blood RNA sample. Blood for TCR sequencing was provided by twenty-nine alopecia patients at one to four time points (pre-sensitization, 2, 6 and 24 weeks). Patient blood was sampled pre-sensitization (week 0) and at 2, 6 and about 24 weeks after DPC sensitization. The study tracked peripheral blood TCR repertoire changes in vivo during primary and secondary sensitization to the hapten diphenylcyclopropenone (DPC) in alopecia patients. The mostly female patient cohort included alopecia areata with under or over 50% scalp involvement, alopecia totalis and alopecia universalis. Study-level results and caveats: Significantly more large CDR3 similarity clusters were formed by expanded TCRs than by pre-sensitization or healthy control sets, consistent with antigen-driven responses. Because all patients had alopecia, a presumed autoimmune disease, the immune response of the patients might differ from that of healthy individuals. Patch test score correlated positively with the number of PT1 expanded TCRs, reaching significance at thresholds 8, 16 and 32 but not at 4. DPC sensitization did not change the number of TCRs with a frequency above 1 in 1000, and there was no evidence of changes in global repertoire structure. After repeated subsampling, the strength of the expansion versus patch-test correlation and the threshold at which it became significant changed.

The time point label on this specimen signifies: patch test 2, 6 weeks after DPC sensitization. Taken with the paper, the label for treatment or condition translates to: therapeutic diphenylcyclopropenone sensitization with weekly scalp DPC. Unfractionated whole blood was collected in Tempus Blood RNA tubes, and total RNA was extracted from that blood. Blood at each patch-test visit was drawn before the patch test was applied. To be eligible, patients had to be aged 18 to 70, diagnosed with alopecia and judged suitable for DPC therapy, while pregnant patients were excluded. V gives up 0 bases and J gives up 7 bases, and the segment between their germline ends measures 7 bases. CDR1 and CDR2 (SEHNR, FQNEAQ) derive from the germline V gene (reference sequence). Inclusive of the bounding cysteine and phenylalanine, the CDR3 is 13 residues long. Kept here is only the CDR3 DNA, which spans 39 bases and is read in frame from base 1.

Library creation used RACE. Instrument on record: NextSeq 500. During library preparation, unique molecular identifiers were attached to individual cDNA molecules so that TCRs could be counted in a quantitative, reproducible way. Concerning the study's data processing: The median number of TCRs per sample was around 96,000, ranging from 23,224 to 690,600. V, J and CDR3 annotation of the TCR reads was carried out using the Decombinator software suite. For PS versus PT1 abundance plots, all samples were subsampled to the same number of TCRs (28,000). Expanded TCRs were defined as absent before sensitization and observed at least eight times at the 2-week time point. Starting from the raw public reads, TCRdb applied fastp trimming at Q25, assembled clones with MiXCR and retained in-frame beta chains. Duplicate CDR3 protein sequences are folded into a single record with the most common DNA and genes. V and J calls and clone size were set by TCRdb, not the authors. The sample records some 42,000 distinct CDR3 sequences, 8.5% to 10% of which are singletons. 11% to 15% of the sample is taken by the ten largest.

This clonotype has ten or more counts. The target of this receptor is not known. No qualities accompany the bases; no much larger clone lies one base away. The source is a woman in her twenties or thirties with alopecia areata. Some clones in this sample may be carry-over from other donors' samples. Recombination connected TRBV7-9 to TRBJ1-5; no D gene call is confident. Sample: whole blood, taken in connection with sensitization to the hapten diphenylcyclopropenone (DPC). CDR3 sequence: CASSLAETQPQHF. The DNA sequence is as follows: TGTGCCAGCAGCTTAGCAGAAACCCAGCCCCAGCATTTT.